This entry concerns a single T cell receptor beta chain. Its antigen is currently unknown. This sample was included in a study of T cell responses to AZD1222 COVID-19 vaccine. Study-wide results and caveats: Possibly, clonal diversity was underestimated; donors were largely white British and included more females. Repertoires were obtained solely post-peak T cell response.

V lost 4 bases and J 2 bases, leaving 11 bases between the germline ends. This CDR3 comprises 14 residues. CDR1 and CDR2 from the germline V gene are SGHAT and FQNNGV. Sequencing was performed with immunoSEQ multiplex PCR; in TCRdb, only in-frame clones are kept and a portion is missing. In the table there are over 120,000 clones, 92% of which are singletons. The receptor was derived from an adult who received the AZD1222 COVID-19 vaccine. The specimen was peripheral blood, collected 28 days after the second AZD1222 dose. The V gene is TRBV11-2, the J gene TRBJ2-5; maybe TRBD1 (6 bases). The CDR3 DNA is TGTGCCAGCAGCTCCAGGGGTTTTCAAGAGACCCAGTACTTC. This encodes CASSSRGFQETQYF.